This T cell receptor (beta chain) was identified in a study of T cells after yellow fever vaccination. Per germline, CDR1 DFQATT and CDR2 SNEGSKA (reference sequence). The CDR3 is made up of 13 amino acids. This clonotype was seen more than once but under ten times. As yet, its antigen is unknown. Findings and limits, study-wide: Most primary-vaccination clones reappeared after the booster (about 95% CD4, 85% to 90% CD8). The secondary response was weaker but peaked faster, day 5 versus 15.

In TCRdb, the 5' RACE reads were re-called with MiXCR into one record per CDR3 protein. The table includes about 210,000 distinct CDR3 sequences, 6.7% detected once. The V call is TRBV20-1, the J call TRBJ2-7, with D perhaps TRBD2 (6 bases). The specimen was CD4+ T cells sorted from PBMCs, collected on the day of the yellow fever booster vaccination. The TCR was taken from a man younger than 45 who received the YFV17D yellow fever vaccine. CDR3 DNA: TGCCTGCTCAGGGACTCGCTTACCTACGAGCAGTACTTC. Its translation: CLLRDSLTYEQYF.